This record covers a single T cell receptor beta chain. Its antigen is unknown. The data originate from a study of T cells in Graves' hyperthyroidism and ophthalmopathy. The study, taken as a whole, reports: Researchers report that a 13 V-J model separated ophthalmopathy from stable hyperthyroidism. Blood samples included most of the expanded thyroid clonotypes exceeding 0.001.

Ophthalmopathy cases scored 3 or more on the Clinical Activity Score and 4 or more on NOSPECS grade, with duration below 3 months. Amplified TCR beta CDR3 regions came from RNA transcripts. HTBI primers drove first-round RT-PCR of the TCR CDR3. Each CDR3 protein gets one entry after TCRdb re-called the multiplex PCR reads with MiXCR. The sample consists of about 500,000 distinct CDR3 sequences, more than 15% of them appearing once. Trimming shortened V by 3 bases and J by 0 bases, and 15 bases separated the two germline ends. The CDR3 totals 16 residues. CDR1 is GTSNPN, CDR2 SVGIG, per germline (reference sequence).

The receptor comes from a young woman with Graves' ophthalmopathy. The chain recombines TRBV30 with TRBJ2-1; D remains ambiguous. Sequencing was carried out using blood. CDR3 protein: CAWSLVGHSSYNEQFF. The CDR3 nucleotides are TGTGCCTGGAGCCTTGTGGGCCATAGCTCCTACAATGAGCAGTTCTTC. The whole variable domain, filled in from reference TRBV30 and TRBJ2-1, reads SQTIHQWPATLVQPVGSPLSLECTVEGTSNPNLYWYRQAAGRGLQLLFYSVGIGQISSEVPQNLSASRPQDRQFILSSKKLLLSDSGFYLCAWSLVGHSSYNEQFFGPGTRLTVL.